Listed below are T cell receptor beta chains from one sample, sequenced in a study of OX40 agonist ivuxolimab in advanced cancers. Assay: immunoSEQ multiplex PCR; the TCRdb copy retains only in-frame clones and omits some. Here the sample spans tens of thousands of clones, 84% being singletons. The source was CD4+ or CD8+ T cells sorted from blood, collected in a trial of the OX40 agonist ivuxolimab. These receptors originate from an adult with an advanced solid tumor such as melanoma, head and neck, liver or kidney cancer. Each CDR3 is given without its conserved first and last residue.

>TRBJ2-7|14|TRBV5-1
ASGQGGVGISYEQY
>TRBJ2-3|13|TRBV6-7
ASSYCGANTDTQY
>TRBJ1-1|13|TRBV7-9
ASSFKGHQNTEAF
>TRBJ1-1|11|TRBV5-1
ASSLAGLAEAF
>TRBJ1-2|11|TRBV10-2
ASSGTRDYGYT
>TRBJ1-1|10|TRBV5-8
ASSMGGAEAF
>TRBJ2-7|13|TRBV14
ASSLMGQASYEQY
>TRBJ1-1|12|TRBV5-6
ASTFGRLNTEAF
>TRBJ1-1|13|TRBV6-5
ASSYVGTRNTEAF
>TRBJ2-1|13|TRBV7-2
ASSLAAGGPIEQF
>TRBJ2-1|12|TRBV5-6
ASSLDSSYNEQF
>TRBJ1-2|10|TRBV29-1
SVDTGDFGYT
>TRBJ1-2|11|TRBV10-2
ASSPVGADGYT
>TRBJ2-5|12|TRBV5-1
ASSLRGGEETQY
>TRBJ2-7|10|TRBV7-9
AGGGSLLEQY
>TRBJ2-3|11|TRBV15
ATSRGGTDTQY
>TRBJ1-2|12|TRBV28
ASSLPGLNYGYT
>TRBJ1-6|10|TRBV5-8
ASSWANSPLH
>TRBJ1-5|12|TRBV11-2
ASSGGLSNQPQH
>TRBJ1-1|11|TRBV25-1
ASRTGGNTEAF
>TRBJ2-3|11|TRBV30
AWSVISGDTQY
>TRBJ2-3|12|TRBV5-1
ASSIRTSGDTQY
>TRBJ2-7|10|TRBV5-6
ASSHSSYEQY
>TRBJ2-7|11|TRBV19
ASSMVGSYEQY
>TRBJ2-6|15|TRBV27
ASRGLASGSGANVLT
>TRBJ1-2|13|TRBV29-1
SASQDSFANYGYT
>TRBJ1-3|15|TRBV4-1
ASSLPGAQTSGNTIY
>TRBJ2-3|14|TRBV27
ASSDLGRGATDTQY
>TRBJ2-1|13|TRBV9
ASSVDRGRSNEQF
>TRBJ1-1|11|TRBV5-4
ASSLGRNTEAF
>TRBJ2-1|14|TRBV19
ASLAGGTFRSNEQF
>TRBJ2-1|12|TRBV28
ASGLRGARNEQF
>TRBJ1-2|14|TRBV6-6
ASSSGGGTAIYGYT
>TRBJ1-2|13|TRBV28
ASSLGTGPNYGYT
>TRBJ2-7|14|TRBV7-9
ASSDHPDRGDYEQY
>TRBJ2-7|14|TRBV6-5
ASSYAGEVGVGEQY